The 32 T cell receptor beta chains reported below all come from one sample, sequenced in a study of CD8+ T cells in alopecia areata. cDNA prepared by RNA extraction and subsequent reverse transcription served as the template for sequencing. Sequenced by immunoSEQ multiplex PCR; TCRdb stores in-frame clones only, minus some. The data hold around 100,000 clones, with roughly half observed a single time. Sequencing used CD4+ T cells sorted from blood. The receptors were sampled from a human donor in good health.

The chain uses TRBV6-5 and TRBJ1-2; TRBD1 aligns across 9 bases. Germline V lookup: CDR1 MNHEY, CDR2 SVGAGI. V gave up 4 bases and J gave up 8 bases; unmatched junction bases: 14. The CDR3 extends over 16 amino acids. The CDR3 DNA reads TGTGCCAGCAGTTCGGCCCAGTTTGGGACAGGGTTCGGCTACACCTTC. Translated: CASSSAQFGTGFGYTF.

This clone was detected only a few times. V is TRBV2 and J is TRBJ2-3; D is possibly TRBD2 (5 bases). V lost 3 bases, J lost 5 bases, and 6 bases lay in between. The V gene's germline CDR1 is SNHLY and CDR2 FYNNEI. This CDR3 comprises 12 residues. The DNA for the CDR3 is TGTGCCAGCAGTGACGGAGGAGATACGCAGTATTTT. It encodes CASSDGGDTQYF.

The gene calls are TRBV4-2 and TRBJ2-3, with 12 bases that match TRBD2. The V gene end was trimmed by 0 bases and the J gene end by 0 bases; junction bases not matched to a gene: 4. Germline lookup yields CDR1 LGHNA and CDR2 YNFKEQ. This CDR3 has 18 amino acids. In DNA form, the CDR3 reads TGTGCCAGCAGCCAAGATCTAGCGGGGGGGCCAAGCACAGATACGCAGTATTTT. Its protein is CASSQDLAGGPSTDTQYF.

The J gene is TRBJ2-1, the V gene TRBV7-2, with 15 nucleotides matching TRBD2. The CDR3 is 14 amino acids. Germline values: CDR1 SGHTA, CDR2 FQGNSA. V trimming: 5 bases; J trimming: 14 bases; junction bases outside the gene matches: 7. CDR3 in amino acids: CASSPGLAGGSEFF. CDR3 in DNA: TGTGCCAGCAGCCCTGGACTAGCGGGGGGGTCCGAGTTCTTC.

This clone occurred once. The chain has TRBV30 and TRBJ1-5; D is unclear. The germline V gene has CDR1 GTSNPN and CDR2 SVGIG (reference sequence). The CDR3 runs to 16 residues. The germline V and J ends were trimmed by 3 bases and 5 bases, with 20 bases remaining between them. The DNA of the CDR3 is TGTGCCTGGAGAGAGAACCCGGGAAATCTCGATCAGCCCCAGCATTTT. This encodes CAWRENPGNLDQPQHF.

The CDR3 nucleotides are TGTGCCAGCAGCGTAGGCTCCTACGAGCAGTACTTC. Its protein product is CASSVGSYEQYF. The genes are TRBV9 and TRBJ2-7; D gene unclear. Trimming removed 0 bases from V and 0 bases from J, with 1 base in between. This CDR3 is 12 amino acids long. Germline CDR1 reads SGDLS; CDR2 reads YYNGEE.

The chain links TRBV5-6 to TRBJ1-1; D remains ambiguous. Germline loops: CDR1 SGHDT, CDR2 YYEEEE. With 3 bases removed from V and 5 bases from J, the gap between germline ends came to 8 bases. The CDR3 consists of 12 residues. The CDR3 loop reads CASSWAVTEAFF. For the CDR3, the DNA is TGTGCCAGCAGCTGGGCGGTGACTGAAGCTTTCTTT.

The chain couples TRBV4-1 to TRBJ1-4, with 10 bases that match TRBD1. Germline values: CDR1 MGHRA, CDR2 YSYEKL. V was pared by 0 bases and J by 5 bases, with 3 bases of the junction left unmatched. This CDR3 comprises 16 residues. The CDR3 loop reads CASSQEGTGVNEKLFF. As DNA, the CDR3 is TGCGCCAGCAGCCAAGAAGGGACAGGGGTAAATGAAAAACTGTTTTTT.

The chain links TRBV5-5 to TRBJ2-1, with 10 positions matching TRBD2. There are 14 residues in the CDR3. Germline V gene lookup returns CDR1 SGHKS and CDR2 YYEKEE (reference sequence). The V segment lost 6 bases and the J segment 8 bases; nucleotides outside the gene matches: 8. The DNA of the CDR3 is TGTGCCAGCAAGTCAGCGGGGGGGCCAGATGAGCAGTTCTTC. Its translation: CASKSAGGPDEQFF. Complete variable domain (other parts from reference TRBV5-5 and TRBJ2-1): DAGVTQSPTHLIKTRGQQVTLRCSPISGHKSVSWYQQVLGQGPQFIFQYYEKEERGRGNFPDRFSARQFPNYSSELNVNALLLGDSALYLCASKSAGGPDEQFFGPGTRLTVL.

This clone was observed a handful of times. As DNA, the CDR3 is TGTGCCAGCAGCTGGAGGACTAGCGGGGGCCAAGAGACCCAGTACTTC. Residues: CASSWRTSGGQETQYF. The chain couples TRBV11-2 to TRBJ2-5; 13 bases agree with TRBD2. The CDR3 totals 16 residues. V shed 4 bases, J shed 1 base, and the junction held 3 bases outside the gene matches. The germline V gene encodes CDR1 SGHAT and CDR2 FQNNGV.

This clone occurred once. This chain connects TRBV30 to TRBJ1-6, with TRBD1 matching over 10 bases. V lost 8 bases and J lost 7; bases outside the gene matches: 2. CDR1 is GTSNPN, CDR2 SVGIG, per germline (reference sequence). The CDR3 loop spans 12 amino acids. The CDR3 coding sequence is TGTGCCACGGACAGGGGGAATTCACCCCTCCACTTT. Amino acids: CATDRGNSPLHF.

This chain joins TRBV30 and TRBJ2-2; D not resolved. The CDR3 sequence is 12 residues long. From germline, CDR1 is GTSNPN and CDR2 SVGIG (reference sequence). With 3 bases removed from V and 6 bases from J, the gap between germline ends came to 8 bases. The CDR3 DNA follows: TGTGCCTGGAGGGCCCTGGCCGGGGAGCTGTTTTTT. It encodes CAWRALAGELFF.

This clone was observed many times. The CDR3, as DNA: TGTGCCAGCAGCTACCTTTCGGGGGGCACGACTGAAGCTTTCTTT. Amino acid sequence: CASSYLSGGTTEAFF. This rearrangement joins TRBV6-5 to TRBJ1-1; TRBD1 might be the D (6 bases). V lost 6 bases to trimming and J lost 5 bases, with 19 bases between them. The CDR3 length is 15 residues. Germline lookup yields CDR1 MNHEY and CDR2 SVGAGI.

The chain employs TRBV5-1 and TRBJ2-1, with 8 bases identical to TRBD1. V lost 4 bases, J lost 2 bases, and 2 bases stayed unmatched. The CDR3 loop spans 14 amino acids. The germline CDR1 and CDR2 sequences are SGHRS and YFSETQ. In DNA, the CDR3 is TGCGCCAGCAGCACGGGACAGGCCTACAATGAGCAGTTCTTC. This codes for CASSTGQAYNEQFF.

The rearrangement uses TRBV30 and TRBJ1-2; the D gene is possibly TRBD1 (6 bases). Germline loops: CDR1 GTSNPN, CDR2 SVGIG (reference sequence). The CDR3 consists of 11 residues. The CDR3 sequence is CALGAEYGYTF. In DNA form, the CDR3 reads TGTGCTTTGGGGGCCGAGTATGGCTACACCTTC.

The CDR3: CAWKQGNNNYNEQFF. The CDR3 DNA reads TGTGCCTGGAAGCAGGGAAATAATAACTACAATGAGCAGTTCTTC. This sequence joins TRBV30 and TRBJ2-1; a possible D gene is TRBD1 (5 bases). V lost 4 bases, J lost 3 bases, and 16 bases lay in between. Looked up from germline, CDR1 is GTSNPN and CDR2 is SVGIG (reference sequence). The CDR3 is 15 amino acids.

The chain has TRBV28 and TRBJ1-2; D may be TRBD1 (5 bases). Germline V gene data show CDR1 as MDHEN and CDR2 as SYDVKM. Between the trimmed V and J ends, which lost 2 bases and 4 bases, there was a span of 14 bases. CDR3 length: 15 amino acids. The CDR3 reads CASSLPSGRAYGYTF. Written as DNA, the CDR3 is TGTGCCAGCAGTTTACCCTCGGGCAGGGCCTATGGCTACACCTTC.

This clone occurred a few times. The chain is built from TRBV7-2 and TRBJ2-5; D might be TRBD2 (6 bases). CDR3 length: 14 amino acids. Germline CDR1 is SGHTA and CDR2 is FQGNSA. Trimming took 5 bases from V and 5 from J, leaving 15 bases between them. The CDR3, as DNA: TGTGCCAGCAGCCGTCCGACTAGTGCGGAGACCCAGTACTTC. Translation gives CASSRPTSAETQYF.

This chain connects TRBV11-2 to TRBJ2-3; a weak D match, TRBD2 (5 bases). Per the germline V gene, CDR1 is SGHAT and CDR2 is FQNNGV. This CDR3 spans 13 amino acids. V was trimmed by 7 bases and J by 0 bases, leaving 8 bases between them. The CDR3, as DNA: TGTGCCAGCATGAGGGTTAGCACAGATACGCAGTATTTT. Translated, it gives CASMRVSTDTQYF.

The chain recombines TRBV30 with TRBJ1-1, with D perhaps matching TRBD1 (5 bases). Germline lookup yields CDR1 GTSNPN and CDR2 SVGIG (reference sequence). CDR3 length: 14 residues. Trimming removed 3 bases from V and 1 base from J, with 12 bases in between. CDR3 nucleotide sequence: TGTGCCTGGAGCGTCGGGGCTGGGAACACTGAAGCTTTCTTT. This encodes CAWSVGAGNTEAFF.

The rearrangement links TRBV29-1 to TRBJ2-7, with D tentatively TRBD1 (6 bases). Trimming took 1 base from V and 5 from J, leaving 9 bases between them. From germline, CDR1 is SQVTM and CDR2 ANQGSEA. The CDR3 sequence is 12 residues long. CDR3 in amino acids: CSVEGTVDEQYF. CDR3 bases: TGCAGCGTTGAAGGGACAGTAGACGAGCAGTACTTC.

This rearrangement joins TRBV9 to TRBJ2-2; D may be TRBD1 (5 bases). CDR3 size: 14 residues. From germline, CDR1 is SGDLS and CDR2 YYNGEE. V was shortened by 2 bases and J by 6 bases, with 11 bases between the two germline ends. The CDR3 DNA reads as TGTGCCAGCAGCGTCTCCTCAGGGCCCGGGGAGCTGTTTTTT. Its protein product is CASSVSSGPGELFF.

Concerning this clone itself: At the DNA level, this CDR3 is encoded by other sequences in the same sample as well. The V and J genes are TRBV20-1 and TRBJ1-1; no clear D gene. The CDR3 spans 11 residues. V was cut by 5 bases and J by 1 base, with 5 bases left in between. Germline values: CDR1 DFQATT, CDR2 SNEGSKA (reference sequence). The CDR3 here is CSARKNTEAFF. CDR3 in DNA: TGCAGTGCTCGTAAGAACACTGAAGCTTTCTTT.

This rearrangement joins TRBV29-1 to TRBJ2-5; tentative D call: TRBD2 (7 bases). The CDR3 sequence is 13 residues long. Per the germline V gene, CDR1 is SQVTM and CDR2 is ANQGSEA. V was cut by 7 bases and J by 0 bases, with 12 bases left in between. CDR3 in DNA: TGCAGCGGGGGGGGCCTGTACCAAGAGACCCAGTACTTC. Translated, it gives CSGGGLYQETQYF.

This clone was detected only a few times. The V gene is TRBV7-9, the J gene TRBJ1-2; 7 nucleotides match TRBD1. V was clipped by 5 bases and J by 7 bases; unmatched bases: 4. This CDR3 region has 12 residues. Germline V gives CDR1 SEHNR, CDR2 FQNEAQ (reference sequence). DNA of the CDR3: TGTGCCAGCAGCCCGACAGGGTTTGGCTACACCTTC. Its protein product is CASSPTGFGYTF.

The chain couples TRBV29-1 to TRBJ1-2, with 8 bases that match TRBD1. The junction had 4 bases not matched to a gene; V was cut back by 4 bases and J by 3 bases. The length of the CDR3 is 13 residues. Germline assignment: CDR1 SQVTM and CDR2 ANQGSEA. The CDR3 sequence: CSVAADRDYGYTF. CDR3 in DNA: TGCAGCGTTGCAGCGGACAGGGACTATGGCTACACCTTC.

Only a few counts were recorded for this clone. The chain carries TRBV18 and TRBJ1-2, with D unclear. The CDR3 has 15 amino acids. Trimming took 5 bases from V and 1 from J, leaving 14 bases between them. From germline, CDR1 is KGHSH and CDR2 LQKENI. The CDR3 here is CASSAGRSHNYGYTF. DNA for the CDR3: TGTGCCAGCTCAGCAGGACGGTCCCATAACTATGGCTACACCTTC. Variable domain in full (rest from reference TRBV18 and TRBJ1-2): NAGVMQNPRHLVRRRGQEARLRCSPMKGHSHVYWYRQLPEEGLKFMVYLQKENIIDESGMPKERFSAEFPKEGPSILRIQQVVRGDSAAYFCASSAGRSHNYGYTFGSGTRLTVV.

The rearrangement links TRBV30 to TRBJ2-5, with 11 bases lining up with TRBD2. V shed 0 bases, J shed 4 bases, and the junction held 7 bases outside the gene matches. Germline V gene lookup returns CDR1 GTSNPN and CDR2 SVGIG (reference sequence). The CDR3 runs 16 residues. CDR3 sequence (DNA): TGTGCCTGGAGTGTAGTTAGCGGGGGGGCCCGAGAGACCCAGTACTTC. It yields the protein CAWSVVSGGARETQYF. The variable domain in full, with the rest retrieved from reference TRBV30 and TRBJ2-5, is SQTIHQWPATLVQPVGSPLSLECTVEGTSNPNLYWYRQAAGRGLQLLFYSVGIGQISSEVPQNLSASRPQDRQFILSSKKLLLSDSGFYLCAWSVVSGGARETQYFGPGTRLLVL.

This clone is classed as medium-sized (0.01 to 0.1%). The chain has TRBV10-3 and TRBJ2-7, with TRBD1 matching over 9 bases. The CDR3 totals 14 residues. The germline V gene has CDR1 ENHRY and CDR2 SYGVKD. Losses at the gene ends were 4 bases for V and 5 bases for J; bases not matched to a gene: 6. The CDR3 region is CAISAGRTGDEQYF. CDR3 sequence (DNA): TGTGCCATCAGTGCGGGACGGACAGGGGACGAGCAGTACTTC.

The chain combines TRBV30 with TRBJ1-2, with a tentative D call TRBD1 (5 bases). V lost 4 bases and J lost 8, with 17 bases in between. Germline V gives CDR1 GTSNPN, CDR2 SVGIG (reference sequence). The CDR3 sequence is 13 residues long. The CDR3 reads CAWTPIRGQGYTF. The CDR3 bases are TGTGCCTGGACCCCAATCCGGGGCCAAGGCTACACCTTC.

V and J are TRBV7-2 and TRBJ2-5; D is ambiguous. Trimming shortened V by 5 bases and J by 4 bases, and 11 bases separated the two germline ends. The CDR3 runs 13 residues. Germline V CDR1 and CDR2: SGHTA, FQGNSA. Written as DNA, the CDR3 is TGTGCCAGCAGCCCACCCTTTAGAGAGACCCAGTACTTC. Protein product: CASSPPFRETQYF.

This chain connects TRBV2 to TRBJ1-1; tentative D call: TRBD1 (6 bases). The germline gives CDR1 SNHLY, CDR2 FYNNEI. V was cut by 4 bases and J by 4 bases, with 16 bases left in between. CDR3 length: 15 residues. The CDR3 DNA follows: TGTGCCAGCAGTGTTATGGGACACCTCATCACTGAAGCTTTCTTT. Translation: CASSVMGHLITEAFF.